This TCR beta chain was found in a study of T cell responses to AZD1222 COVID-19 vaccine. Study-level background: Pooling covered second doses at about 4 or about 12 weeks.

Measured with immunoSEQ multiplex PCR; TCRdb has only the in-frame clones, and not every one. The sample yields about 95,000 clones, 70% to 90% seen once. General observations from the study: AZD1222 recipients seropositive at baseline numbered only 5 or 6. Repertoire collection took place solely once the T cell response had peaked. Spike-specific TCR breadth and depth went up after people got two AZD1222 doses.

To note about this clone: Its antigen is not identified.

The source was peripheral blood, collected on day 0 of AZD1222 vaccination. This sequence originates from an adult in good health.

CDR3 coding DNA: TGCGCCAGCAGCAACCGGGATCGCGACACCATATATTTT. Its protein product is CASSNRDRDTIYF. V usage is TRBV5-1 and J usage is TRBJ1-3; the D is unclear. Looked up from germline, CDR1 is SGHRS and CDR2 is YFSETQ. This CDR3 region has 13 residues. V was cut by 4 bases and J by 8 bases, with 13 bases left in between.